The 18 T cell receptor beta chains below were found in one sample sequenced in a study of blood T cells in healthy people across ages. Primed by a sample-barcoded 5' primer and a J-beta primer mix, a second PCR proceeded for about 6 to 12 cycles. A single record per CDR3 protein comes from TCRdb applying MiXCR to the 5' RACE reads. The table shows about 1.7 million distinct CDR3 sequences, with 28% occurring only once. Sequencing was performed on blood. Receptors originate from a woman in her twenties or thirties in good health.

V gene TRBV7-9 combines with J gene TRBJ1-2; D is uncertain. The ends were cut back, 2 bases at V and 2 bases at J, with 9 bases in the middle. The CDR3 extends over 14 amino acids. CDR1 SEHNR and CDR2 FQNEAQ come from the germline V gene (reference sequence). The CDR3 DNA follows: TGTGCCAGCAGCTTATCCAGCATCAACTATGGCTACACCTTC. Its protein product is CASSLSSINYGYTF. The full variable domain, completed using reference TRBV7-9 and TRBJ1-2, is DTGVSQNPRHKITKRGQNVTFRCDPISEHNRLYWYRQTLGQGPEFLTYFQNEAQLEKSRLLSDRFSAERPKGSFSTLEIQRTEQGDSAMYLCASSLSSINYGYTFGSGTRLTVV.

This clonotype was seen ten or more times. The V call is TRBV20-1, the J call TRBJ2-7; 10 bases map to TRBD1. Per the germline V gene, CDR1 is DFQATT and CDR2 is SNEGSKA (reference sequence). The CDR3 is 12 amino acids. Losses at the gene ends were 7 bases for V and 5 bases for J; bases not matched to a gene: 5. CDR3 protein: CSVGQGTHEQYF. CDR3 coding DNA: TGCAGTGTGGGACAGGGGACCCACGAGCAGTACTTC.

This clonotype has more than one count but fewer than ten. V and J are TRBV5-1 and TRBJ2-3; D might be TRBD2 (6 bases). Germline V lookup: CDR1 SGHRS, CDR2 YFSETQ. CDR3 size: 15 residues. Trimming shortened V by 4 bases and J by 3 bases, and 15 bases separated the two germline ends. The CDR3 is CASSRELLETDTQYF. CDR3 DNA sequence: TGCGCCAGCAGCCGGGAGCTACTTGAGACAGATACGCAGTATTTT. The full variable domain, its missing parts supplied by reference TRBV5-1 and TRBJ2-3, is KAGVTQTPRYLIKTRGQQVTLSCSPISGHRSVSWYQQTPGQGLQFLFEYFSETQRNKGNFPGRFSGRQFSNSRSEMNVSTLELGDSALYLCASSRELLETDTQYFGPGTRLTVL.

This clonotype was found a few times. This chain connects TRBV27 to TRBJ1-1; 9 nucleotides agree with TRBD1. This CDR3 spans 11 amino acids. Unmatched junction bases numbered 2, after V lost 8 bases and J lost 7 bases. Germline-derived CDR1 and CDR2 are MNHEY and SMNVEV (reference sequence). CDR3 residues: CASGDRVEAFF. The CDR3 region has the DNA TGTGCCAGCGGGGACAGGGTTGAAGCTTTCTTT.

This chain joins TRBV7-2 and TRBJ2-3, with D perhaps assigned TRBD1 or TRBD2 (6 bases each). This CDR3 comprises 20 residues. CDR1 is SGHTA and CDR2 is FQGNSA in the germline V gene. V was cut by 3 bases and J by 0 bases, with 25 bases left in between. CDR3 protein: CASSFAQGSGLRGSTDTQYF. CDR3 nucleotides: TGTGCCAGCAGCTTTGCCCAGGGGTCCGGACTAAGGGGTAGCACAGATACGCAGTATTTT.

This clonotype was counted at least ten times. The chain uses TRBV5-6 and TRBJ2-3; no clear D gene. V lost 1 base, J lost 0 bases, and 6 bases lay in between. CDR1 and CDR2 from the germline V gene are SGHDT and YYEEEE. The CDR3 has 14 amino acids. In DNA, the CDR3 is TGTGCCAGCAGCTTGTGGAGAAGCACAGATACGCAGTATTTT. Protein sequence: CASSLWRSTDTQYF.

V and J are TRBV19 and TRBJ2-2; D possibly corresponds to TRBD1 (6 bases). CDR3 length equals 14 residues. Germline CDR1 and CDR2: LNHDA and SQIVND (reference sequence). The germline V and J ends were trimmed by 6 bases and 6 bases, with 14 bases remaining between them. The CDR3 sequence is CASRNQGWAGELFF. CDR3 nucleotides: TGTGCCAGTAGAAACCAGGGGTGGGCCGGGGAGCTGTTTTTT.

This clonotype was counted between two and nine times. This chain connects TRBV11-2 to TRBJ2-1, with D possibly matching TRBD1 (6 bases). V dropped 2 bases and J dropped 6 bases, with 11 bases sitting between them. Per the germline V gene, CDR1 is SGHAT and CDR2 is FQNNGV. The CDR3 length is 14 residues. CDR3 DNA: TGTGCCAGCAGCTTAACGCTAGGGGGCAATGAGCAGTTCTTC. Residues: CASSLTLGGNEQFF.

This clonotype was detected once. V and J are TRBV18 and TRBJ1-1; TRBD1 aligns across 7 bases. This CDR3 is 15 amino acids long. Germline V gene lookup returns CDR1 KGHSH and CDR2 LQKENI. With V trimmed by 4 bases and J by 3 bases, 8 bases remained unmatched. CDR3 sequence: CASSQTTGRDTEAFF. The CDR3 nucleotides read TGTGCCAGCTCACAAACGACAGGGCGGGACACTGAAGCTTTCTTT.

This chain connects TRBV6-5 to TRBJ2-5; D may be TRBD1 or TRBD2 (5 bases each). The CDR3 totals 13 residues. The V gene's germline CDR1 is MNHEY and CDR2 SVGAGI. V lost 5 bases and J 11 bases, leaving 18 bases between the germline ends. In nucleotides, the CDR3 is TGTGCCAGCAGTCCGACGGGGCGGTGGGAGCAGTACTTC. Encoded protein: CASSPTGRWEQYF.

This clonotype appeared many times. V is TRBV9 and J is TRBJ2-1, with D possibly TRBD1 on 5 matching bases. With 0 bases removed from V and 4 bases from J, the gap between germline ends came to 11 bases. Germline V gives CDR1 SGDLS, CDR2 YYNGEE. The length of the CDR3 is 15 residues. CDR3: CASSVVGDRYNEQFF. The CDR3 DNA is TGTGCCAGCAGCGTAGTAGGGGATCGATACAATGAGCAGTTCTTC.

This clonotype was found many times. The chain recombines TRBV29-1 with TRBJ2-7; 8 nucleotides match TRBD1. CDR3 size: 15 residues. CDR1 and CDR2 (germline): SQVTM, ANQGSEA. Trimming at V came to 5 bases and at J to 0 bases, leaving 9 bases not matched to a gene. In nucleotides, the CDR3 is TGCAGCGTTCTCTTCCGGGACAGGAGCTCCTACGAGCAGTACTTC. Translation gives CSVLFRDRSSYEQYF.

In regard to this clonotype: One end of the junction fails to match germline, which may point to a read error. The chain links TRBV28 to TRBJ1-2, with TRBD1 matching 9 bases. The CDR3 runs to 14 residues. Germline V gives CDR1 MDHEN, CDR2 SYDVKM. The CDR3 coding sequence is TGTGCCGGCAGAACGACAGGGGGGAACTATGGCTACACCTTC. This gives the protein CAGRTTGGNYGYTF.

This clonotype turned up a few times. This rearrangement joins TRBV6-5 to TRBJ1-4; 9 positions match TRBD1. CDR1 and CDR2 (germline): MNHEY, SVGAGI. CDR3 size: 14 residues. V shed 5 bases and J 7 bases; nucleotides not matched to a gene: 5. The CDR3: CASSGGTGIEKLFF. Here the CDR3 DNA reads TGTGCCAGCAGTGGCGGGACAGGGATTGAAAAACTGTTTTTT.

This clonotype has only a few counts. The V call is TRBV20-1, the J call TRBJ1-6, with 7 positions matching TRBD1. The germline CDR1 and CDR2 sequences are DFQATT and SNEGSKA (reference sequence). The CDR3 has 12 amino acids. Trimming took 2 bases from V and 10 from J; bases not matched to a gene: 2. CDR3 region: CSARQGGSPLHF. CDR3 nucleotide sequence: TGCAGTGCTAGACAGGGGGGCTCACCCCTCCACTTT.

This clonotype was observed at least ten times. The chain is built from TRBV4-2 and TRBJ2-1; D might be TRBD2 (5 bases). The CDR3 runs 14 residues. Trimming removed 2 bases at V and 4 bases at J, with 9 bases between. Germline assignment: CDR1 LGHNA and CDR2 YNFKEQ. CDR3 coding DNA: TGTGCCAGCAGCCAACTAGCCGTGTACAATGAGCAGTTCTTC. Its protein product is CASSQLAVYNEQFF.

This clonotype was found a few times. DNA for the CDR3: TGCGCCAGCGGGCTAGCGGGGTCCTACAATGAGCAGTTCTTC. Its protein is CASGLAGSYNEQFF. The chain couples TRBV5-1 to TRBJ2-1; 9 bases match TRBD2. The CDR3 is 14 amino acids. V was pared by 7 bases and J by 1 base, with 3 bases of the junction left unmatched. Germline V gene data show CDR1 as SGHRS and CDR2 as YFSETQ.

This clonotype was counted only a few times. In DNA form, the CDR3 reads TGTGCCAGCAGCTTAATCGGGCTAGCGGGTAAAGAGACCCAGTACTTC. Its protein product is CASSLIGLAGKETQYF. V and J are TRBV7-9 and TRBJ2-7; 8 bases are shared with TRBD2. The J call may be incorrect, as the DNA end agrees better with TRBJ2-5. Germline CDR1 reads SEHNR; CDR2 reads FQNEAQ (reference sequence). The CDR3 runs 16 residues.